This is a list of T cell receptor beta chains from one sample in a study of neurological immune-mediated disorders. TCRdb redid the calling of the 5' RACE reads with MiXCR, one entry per CDR3 protein. The data contain over 65,000 distinct CDR3 sequences, approximately 10% of them singletons. The specimen was PBMCs. All receptors derive from a man aged 45-60 years in good health. CDR3s include the opening cysteine and the closing phenylalanine or tryptophan. A D gene is named only where the DNA matches it firmly. Where a row states a size, it is once, few, many or the class of an expanded clone; other rows omit it.

V	size	J	D	DNA	CDR3
TRBV3-1	many	TRBJ2-7	TRBD2	TGTGCCAGCAGCCAGGCCGGAGGTAGCGGGAGGTCCTACGAGCAGTACTTC	CASSQAGGSGRSYEQYF
TRBV7-2	many	TRBJ1-6	TRBD1	TGTGCCAGCAGCTCACTGGACAGGGGGAATAATTCACCCCTCCACTTT	CASSSLDRGNNSPLHF
TRBV3-1	few	TRBJ1-6	-	TGTGCCAGCAGCCAAGCCCTGGGAGGGGGATATTCACCCCTCCACTTT	CASSQALGGGYSPLHF
TRBV7-2	-	TRBJ1-2	-	TGTGCCAGCAGCCTATCACCCTCGGATGGCTACACCTTC	CASSLSPSDGYTF
TRBV9	many	TRBJ2-2	-	TGTGCCAGCAGCGTAGGCAGTCGGGAGCTGTTTTTT	CASSVGSRELFF
TRBV5-1	many	TRBJ2-4	TRBD2	TGCGCCAGCAGCCCGGGACTAGTTGCCAGCATTCAGTACTTC	CASSPGLVASIQYF
TRBV15	many	TRBJ2-7	TRBD1	TGTGCCACCAGCAGAGTGACAGGGAGCGAGCAGTACTTC	CATSRVTGSEQYF
TRBV11-2	many	TRBJ2-3	-	TGTGCCAGCAGCTCCGACAGATTTACGCAGTATTTT	CASSSDRFTQYF
TRBV14	many	TRBJ2-2	TRBD2	TGTGCCAGCAGTCGGACTAGCGGAACGAACACCGGGGAGCTGTTTTTT	CASSRTSGTNTGELFF
TRBV24-1	many	TRBJ2-3	TRBD1	TGTGCCACCAGTGATTCCGGACAGGGGGCAACAGATACGCAGTATTTT	CATSDSGQGATDTQYF
TRBV20-1	many	TRBJ1-5	TRBD1	TGCAGTGCGCGGCCCGACAGGGGCAATCAGCCCCAGCATTTT	CSARPDRGNQPQHF
TRBV7-3	few	TRBJ2-5	-	TGTGCCAGCAGCCGGACGGGGGGCGTTGAGACCCAGTACTTC	CASSRTGGVETQYF
TRBV7-2	-	TRBJ2-5	TRBD2	TGTGCCAGCAGATTAGCGAGCGGGGGAGCAGGGGAGACCCAGTACTTC	CASRLASGGAGETQYF
TRBV28	many	TRBJ2-1	TRBD2	TGTGCCAGCAGCTCGGGGGGCCTGGGGACTAGCGAGAACAATGAGCAGTTCTTC	CASSSGGLGTSENNEQFF
TRBV3-1	many	TRBJ2-5	-	TGTGCCAGCAGCCAAGAAGAGACCCAGTACTTC	CASSQEETQYF
TRBV14	many	TRBJ2-3	-	TGTGCCAGCAGCCACTTACAGGGAGCGACAGATACGCAGTATTTT	CASSHLQGATDTQYF
TRBV4-2	many	TRBJ2-5	TRBD2	TGTGCCAGCAGCCAGACGGGACTAGTGGACCAGGAGACCCAGTACTTC	CASSQTGLVDQETQYF
TRBV6-2/TRBV6-3	-	TRBJ1-2	-	TGTGCCAGCAGATGGGACAATAACTATGGCTACACCTTC	CASRWDNNYGYTF
TRBV28	many	TRBJ2-7	-	TGTGCCAGCAGTTTGGGCAGAAACTCCGAGCAGTACTTC	CASSLGRNSEQYF
TRBV12-3/TRBV12-4	many	TRBJ1-1	-	TGTGCCAGCACCCCTCAGTTGAACACTGAAGCTTTCTTT	CASTPQLNTEAFF
TRBV3-1	many	TRBJ2-7	-	TGTGCCAGCAGCCGGAAGACAAACGAGCAGTACTTC	CASSRKTNEQYF
TRBV29-1	-	TRBJ2-2	-	TGCAGCGCCGCGTGGGGCGGGGAGCTGTTTTTT	CSAAWGGELFF
TRBV7-2	many	TRBJ1-6	-	TGTGCCAGCAGCGTACTGTGGCGGAATTCACCCCTCCACTTT	CASSVLWRNSPLHF
TRBV5-1	many	TRBJ2-1	-	TGCGCCAGCAGACCGCCCGAGGTCTCCTACAATGAGCAGTTCTTC	CASRPPEVSYNEQFF
TRBV28	many	TRBJ1-4	-	TGTGCCAGCAGTTTAGGTTGGGGGAATGGTGAAAAACTGTTTTTT	CASSLGWGNGEKLFF
TRBV20-1	many	TRBJ2-3	-	TGCAGTGCTAGAACAGATGGGAGGGGGGCAGATACGCAGTATTTT	CSARTDGRGADTQYF
TRBV7-9	many	TRBJ2-2	-	TGTGCCAGCAGCTTAGGCGGTTCTATTCCGGGGGAGCTGTTTTTT	CASSLGGSIPGELFF
TRBV3-1	many	TRBJ2-3	-	TGTGCCAGCAGCCAACTGACAGATAGCACAGATACGCAGTATTTT	CASSQLTDSTDTQYF
TRBV10-3	many	TRBJ1-6	-	TGTGCCATCAGTGGCTTTACAGAGTCACCCCTCCACTTT	CAISGFTESPLHF
TRBV29-1	few	TRBJ2-2	TRBD2	TGCAGCGTTGAACCGGGACTAGCGAAAACCGGGGAGCTGTTTTTT	CSVEPGLAKTGELFF